This T cell receptor beta chain was captured by sequencing in a study of blood T cell repertoires in COVID-19. On the study more broadly: Sources were T cells, B-cell-depleted T cells, or PBMCs; the material itself was cDNA or gDNA.

The repertoire was sequenced with immunoSEQ multiplex PCR; TCRdb's copy has only in-frame clones and lacks some. This sample yields approximately 150,000 clones, of which around 84% are seen a single time; almost 8.5% belongs to the top ten. The germline CDR1 and CDR2 sequences are LNHDA and SQIVND (reference sequence). CDR3 length: 14 residues. J was trimmed by 5 bases and V by 3 bases; bases with no gene match: 4. The sequence derives from a woman in her fifties or sixties with acute or convalescent COVID-19. What was sequenced was peripheral blood. The rearrangement uses TRBV19 and TRBJ1-5; 7 bases match TRBD1. CDR3 DNA sequence: TGTGCCAGTAGTATTGACAGGGTGGATCAGCCCCAGCATTTT. It encodes CASSIDRVDQPQHF.